The sequence of this TCR beta chain was determined in a study of T-cell memory formation after mild COVID-19. CDR1 and CDR2 from the germline V gene are SNHLY and FYNNEI. V shed 6 bases and J shed 8 bases, with 13 bases lying between them. There are 12 residues in the CDR3. A single record per CDR3 protein comes from TCRdb applying MiXCR to the 5' RACE reads. Of roughly 320,000 distinct CDR3 sequences listed, 28% are singletons. The origin of this receptor is an adult woman who had mild COVID-19 (a few samples of this study predate the infection). Cell type and time point are not known. Specimen: PBMCs or a T cell subset sorted from them (not recorded which). This chain joins TRBV2 and TRBJ1-2; D possibly corresponds to TRBD1 (6 bases). This CDR3 is CASRTGLEGYTF. The CDR3 DNA follows: TGTGCCAGCAGGACAGGTTTGGAAGGCTACACCTTC. The full variable domain, with the rest looked up from reference TRBV2 and TRBJ1-2, is EPEVTQTPSHQVTQMGQEVILRCVPISNHLYFYWYRQILGQKVEFLVSFYNNEISEKSEIFDDQFSVERPDGSNFTLKIRSTKLEDSAMYFCASRTGLEGYTFGSGTRLTVV.